The following is a T cell receptor (beta chain) sequence with its context. Its antigen remains unidentified. Naive CD8 cells, CD45RO-negative and positively selected for CCR7, excluded terminally differentiated effector memory CD45RA+ cells. The donors, healthy adults who were HIV-negative, had experienced no recent acute infections or vaccinations. The source of the sample is a study of shared clonotypes between healthy human individuals. This CDR3 has 16 residues. Germline V CDR1 and CDR2: SGHDN, FVKESK. With 1 base removed from V and 0 bases from J, the gap between germline ends came to 13 bases. Study-wide results and caveats: Sharing across several donors was seen in 4.5% to 6.5% of naive CD4 clonotypes.

The repertoire was sequenced with immunoSEQ multiplex PCR; TCRdb's copy has only in-frame clones and lacks some. The sample lists about 2,200,000 clones, roughly 91% occurring once. The sample consisted of naive CD8+ T cells from PBMCs. The genes are TRBV14 and TRBJ2-7, with TRBD2 as a possible D gene (7 bases). This receptor was taken from a young man in good health. Some clones in this sample may be carry-over from other donors' samples. The CDR3 loop reads CASSQAGGQNSYEQYF. CDR3 DNA sequence: TGTGCCAGCAGCCAAGCGGGGGGCCAAAACTCCTACGAGCAGTACTTC.